One and the same sample provided the 18 T cell receptor beta chains below, sequenced in a study of cytomegalovirus exposure and HLA in healthy donors. The PCR used 60 Vbeta and 13 Jbeta primers. The method was immunoSEQ multiplex PCR; TCRdb's version includes in-frame clones alone and lacks a portion of them. Of roughly 97,000 clones listed, less than 9.5% are singletons. Source material: PBMCs. Receptors originate from a man between 50 and 59 years old in good health and CMV-seropositive.

CDR3 amino acids: CASSPRTSTSGSYNEQFF. CDR3 sequence (DNA): TGTGCCAGCTCACCACGCACATCGACTAGCGGGAGTTACAATGAGCAGTTCTTC. This chain links TRBV18 with TRBJ2-1; 12 nucleotides line up with TRBD2. The V gene end was trimmed by 1 base and the J gene end by 4 bases; junction bases not matched to a gene: 8. The CDR3 consists of 18 residues. CDR1 is KGHSH, CDR2 LQKENI, per germline.

The genes are TRBV5-4 and TRBJ1-6, with D unclear. Germline V gene lookup returns CDR1 SGHNT and CDR2 YYREEE (reference sequence). The CDR3 has 15 residues. V was pared by 1 base and J by 7 bases, with 12 bases between. CDR3 residues: CASSLSGVPNSPLHF. CDR3 sequence (DNA): TGTGCCAGCAGCTTGAGCGGGGTGCCGAATTCACCCCTCCACTTT.

This clone was found a few times. The rearrangement joins TRBV18 to TRBJ2-5; 12 bases line up with TRBD2. Per the germline V gene, CDR1 is KGHSH and CDR2 is LQKENI. The J segment lost 0 bases and the V segment lost 4 bases, leaving 9 bases of the junction unmatched. There are 18 residues in the CDR3. CDR3 nucleotide sequence: TGTGCCAGCTCACTCGGGACTAGCGGGCCTACTTACCAAGAGACCCAGTACTTC. Translation: CASSLGTSGPTYQETQYF.

The CDR3 bases are TGCGCCAGCAGCTTGGGGGCGGGGTACGAGCAGTACTTC. It yields the protein CASSLGAGYEQYF. The chain joins TRBV5-1 to TRBJ2-7, with a tentative D call TRBD2 (6 bases). The CDR3 totals 13 residues. Germline lookup yields CDR1 SGHRS and CDR2 YFSETQ. The V and J ends lost 0 bases and 4 bases respectively, with 8 bases between them.

This clone has more than one count but fewer than ten. The chain links TRBV18 to TRBJ2-1, with 7 bases identical to TRBD1. V shed 4 bases and J 7 bases; nucleotides not matched to a gene: 10. The CDR3 has 15 residues. CDR1 and CDR2 from the germline V gene are KGHSH and LQKENI. The CDR3 DNA is TGTGCCAGCTCACTCCGGACAGGCGGTGGGAATGAGCAGTTCTTC. Translating it yields CASSLRTGGGNEQFF.

The rearrangement joins TRBV4-1 to TRBJ1-1; D call uncertain. The V end was cut by 2 bases, the J end by 4 bases, with 11 bases between. This CDR3 is built from 14 residues. Germline V gives CDR1 MGHRA, CDR2 YSYEKL. The CDR3 loop is CASSQNAPGTEAFF. CDR3 sequence (DNA): TGCGCCAGCAGCCAAAATGCGCCGGGCACTGAAGCTTTCTTT.

V is TRBV11-2 and J is TRBJ2-7, with TRBD1 matching 9 bases. CDR3 length: 14 residues. Unmatched junction bases numbered 4, after V lost 5 bases and J lost 2 bases. Germline CDR1 is SGHAT and CDR2 is FQNNGV. The CDR3: CASSPGQGTYEQYF. CDR3 coding DNA: TGTGCCAGCAGCCCGGGACAGGGAACCTACGAGCAGTACTTC.

In this sample, this clone turned up a few times. The V call is TRBV7-2, the J call TRBJ2-7, with no clear D. Germline lookup yields CDR1 SGHTA and CDR2 FQGNSA. With 3 bases removed from V and 3 bases from J, the gap between germline ends came to 3 bases. The CDR3 runs to 11 residues. The CDR3 sequence: CASSFYYEQYF. CDR3 in DNA: TGTGCCAGCAGCTTCTACTACGAGCAGTACTTC.

This chain joins TRBV5-1 and TRBJ2-3; 10 bases map to TRBD2. The junction had 9 bases not matched to a gene; V was cut back by 0 bases and J by 5 bases. Germline CDR1 SGHRS, CDR2 YFSETQ. The CDR3 consists of 17 residues. CDR3 amino acids: CASSLGGSGRARDTQYF. The CDR3 region has the DNA TGCGCCAGCAGCTTGGGGGGCAGCGGGAGGGCCAGAGATACGCAGTATTTT.

The rearrangement joins TRBV5-1 to TRBJ2-1; 10 positions match TRBD2. The CDR3 spans 15 residues. With V trimmed by 2 bases and J by 7 bases, 6 bases remained unmatched. Germline loops: CDR1 SGHRS, CDR2 YFSETQ. Written as DNA, the CDR3 is TGCGCCAGCAGCTTTGTTACTAGCGGGACAAATGAGCAGTTCTTC. Translating it yields CASSFVTSGTNEQFF. Full variable domain (rest looked up from reference TRBV5-1 and TRBJ2-1): KAGVTQTPRYLIKTRGQQVTLSCSPISGHRSVSWYQQTPGQGLQFLFEYFSETQRNKGNFPGRFSGRQFSNSRSEMNVSTLELGDSALYLCASSFVTSGTNEQFFGPGTRLTVL.

J is TRBJ1-1 and V is TRBV29-1; TRBD1 is a possible D gene (5 bases). V lost 3 bases and J lost 4, with 9 bases in between. Per the germline V gene, CDR1 is SQVTM and CDR2 is ANQGSEA. The CDR3 is 12 residues long. The CDR3 DNA reads TGCAGCGTTGAGGTCGGGGGCACTGAAGCTTTCTTT. Amino acids: CSVEVGGTEAFF.

This clone was seen only a few times. The chain employs TRBV5-4 and TRBJ1-1; D may be TRBD1 (6 bases). V lost 0 bases and J 0 bases, leaving 15 bases between the germline ends. This CDR3 spans 17 amino acids. Per the germline V gene, CDR1 is SGHNT and CDR2 is YYREEE (reference sequence). The CDR3 DNA reads as TGTGCCAGCAGCTTGGTGGGTCTAAGGGGGATGAACACTGAAGCTTTCTTT. Translating it yields CASSLVGLRGMNTEAFF.

This chain joins TRBV13 and TRBJ1-6; D perhaps matches TRBD1 (6 bases). V was trimmed by 4 bases and J by 2 bases, leaving 15 bases between them. This CDR3 contains 17 residues. CDR1 PRHDT and CDR2 FYEKMQ come from the germline V gene (reference sequence). CDR3 coding DNA: TGTGCCAGCAGCTGGACAGCCAGGAGCGCCTATAATTCACCCCTCCACTTT. It translates to CASSWTARSAYNSPLHF.

The table lists this clone with a few counts. The rearrangement links TRBV6-5 to TRBJ2-1, with 11 positions matching TRBD2. The CDR3 covers 15 residues. J gave up 6 bases and V 5 bases, and 6 bases lay outside the gene matches. Germline V CDR1 and CDR2: MNHEY, SVGAGI. CDR3 in amino acids: CASSRQTSGTNEQFF. The CDR3 nucleotides read TGTGCCAGCAGTCGACAGACTAGCGGGACCAATGAGCAGTTCTTC.

This clone came up a few times. This sequence joins TRBV27 and TRBJ2-2; TRBD2 matches at 7 bases. V shed 2 bases, J shed 7 bases, and the junction held 4 bases outside the gene matches. The CDR3 runs to 14 residues. CDR1 is MNHEY and CDR2 is SMNVEV in the germline V gene (reference sequence). Written as DNA, the CDR3 is TGTGCCAGCAGTTTACGCGGGAGCGGCGGGGAGCTGTTTTTT. It translates to CASSLRGSGGELFF.

Only a few counts were recorded for this clone. The J gene is TRBJ2-7, the V gene TRBV27, with 9 bases identical to TRBD2. Germline values: CDR1 MNHEY, CDR2 SMNVEV (reference sequence). CDR3 size: 14 residues. V dropped 2 bases and J dropped 7; count of bases not matched to a gene: 6. The CDR3 DNA sequence: TGTGCCAGCAGTTTAGCGGGAGGGCGACGGGAGCAGTACTTC. It codes for CASSLAGGRREQYF.

The gene calls are TRBV7-2 and TRBJ2-2; TRBD2 agrees at 7 bases. The J segment lost 0 bases and the V segment lost 5 bases, leaving 0 bases of the junction unmatched. Looked up from germline, CDR1 is SGHTA and CDR2 is FQGNSA. The CDR3 runs to 14 residues. This CDR3 reads CASSREANTGELFF. CDR3 DNA: TGTGCCAGCAGCCGGGAGGCGAACACCGGGGAGCTGTTTTTT.

This clone showed up just a few times. The genes are TRBV5-6 and TRBJ1-6, with 7 nucleotides matching TRBD1. This CDR3 contains 15 residues. CDR1 SGHDT and CDR2 YYEEEE come from the germline V gene. J gave up 5 bases and V 4 bases, and 6 bases lay outside the gene matches. The DNA for the CDR3 is TGTGCCAGCAGCCTGGGACAGAGAGATAATTCACCCCTCCACTTT. It specifies CASSLGQRDNSPLHF.